This T cell receptor (beta chain) emerged from a study of chemoradiotherapy in HPV16-positive cancers. TCRdb's table, derived via immunoSEQ multiplex PCR, lists solely in-frame clones and lacks some. Of some 5,800 clones in the sample, roughly two thirds were seen once. Germline assignment: CDR1 SQVTM and CDR2 ANQGSEA. The length of the CDR3 is 14 residues. J gave up 4 bases and V 5 bases, and 4 bases lay outside the gene matches. This chain joins TRBV29-1 and TRBJ1-5; 11 nucleotides align to TRBD1. The receptor comes from a human donor with HPV-associated anogenital cancer. Sampling took place from a patient who underwent chemoradiotherapy. The CDR3 protein is CSVSDRGLNQPQHF. The CDR3 bases are TGCAGCGTTTCGGACAGGGGGCTAAATCAGCCCCAGCATTTT.